The 7 T cell receptor beta chains presented below share a single source sample, sequenced in a study of cytomegalovirus exposure and HLA in healthy donors. Assay used: immunoSEQ multiplex PCR; TCRdb lists only in-frame clones, some missing. The sample lists more than 250,000 clones; 90% were seen once. The sequencing input was PBMCs. The receptors come from a young woman in good health and CMV-seronegative.

V is TRBV9 and J is TRBJ2-3; D possibly corresponds to TRBD2 (6 bases). The germline V gene encodes CDR1 SGDLS and CDR2 YYNGEE. V lost 0 bases and J lost 0, with 23 bases in between. This CDR3 contains 20 residues. The CDR3: CASSVGSWDGGTESTDTQYF. In DNA, the CDR3 is TGTGCCAGCAGCGTAGGTTCTTGGGATGGCGGGACCGAAAGCACAGATACGCAGTATTTT.

This chain joins TRBV19 and TRBJ2-1, with D tentatively TRBD2 (5 bases). Per germline, CDR1 LNHDA and CDR2 SQIVND (reference sequence). The length of the CDR3 is 16 residues. Trimming removed 2 bases from V and 8 bases from J, with 19 bases in between. The CDR3 DNA sequence: TGTGCCAGTAGTATAATCACTACCCCCTATAGCGATGAGCAGTTCTTC. This encodes CASSIITTPYSDEQFF.

The chain combines TRBV19 with TRBJ1-5; D uncertain. This CDR3 spans 15 amino acids. CDR1 LNHDA and CDR2 SQIVND come from the germline V gene (reference sequence). Trimming cost V 3 bases and J 6 bases, with 15 bases left between them. CDR3 DNA: TGTGCCAGTAGTATTGGTGGGTTACATACTCAGCCCCAGCATTTT. The encoded protein is CASSIGGLHTQPQHF.

The chain joins TRBV5-1 to TRBJ2-7; the D gene is possibly TRBD2 (5 bases). V lost 0 bases, J lost 2 bases, and 9 bases lay in between. This CDR3 is built from 14 residues. Germline CDR1 and CDR2: SGHRS and YFSETQ. The chain's CDR3 is CASSLATGTYEQYF. CDR3 DNA sequence: TGCGCCAGCAGCTTGGCCACGGGGACCTACGAGCAGTACTTC.

This sequence joins TRBV4-2 and TRBJ2-7, with 10 bases matching TRBD2. The CDR3 consists of 16 residues. The germline V gene has CDR1 LGHNA and CDR2 YNFKEQ. Trimming took 2 bases from V and 7 from J; bases not matched to a gene: 11. CDR3 nucleotides: TGTGCCAGCAGCCAAACGTCGCCTAGCGGGAGTTGGGAGCAGTACTTC. Protein product: CASSQTSPSGSWEQYF.

This clone has only one observation. The chain joins TRBV27 to TRBJ2-5; 10 nucleotides match TRBD2. Gene TRBJ2-7 matches the end of the DNA better, so the J call may be wrong. CDR3 size: 19 residues. The germline CDR1 and CDR2 sequences are MNHEY and SMNVEV (reference sequence). CDR3: CASSRPGLAGVSPWDEQYF. The CDR3 region has the DNA TGTGCCAGCAGTCGCCCGGGCCTAGCGGGAGTTTCCCCTTGGGACGAGCAGTACTTC.

The chain uses TRBV28 and TRBJ2-7; D not resolved. With 7 bases removed from V and 4 bases from J, the gap between germline ends came to 17 bases. The CDR3 has 14 residues. The V gene's germline CDR1 is MDHEN and CDR2 SYDVKM. The CDR3: CASTGRGMLYEQYF. The CDR3 nucleotides are TGTGCCAGCACTGGTAGAGGTATGCTGTACGAGCAGTACTTC.